This T cell receptor beta chain was retrieved from a study of response to subunit inactivated influenza vaccine. TCRdb re-analysed the RT-PCR reads in MiXCR, keeping a single row per CDR3 protein. The profile covers around 570,000 distinct CDR3 sequences, with roughly 12% appearing a single time and roughly 11% taken by the ten largest. The CDR3 spans 14 residues. The V end was cut by 1 base, the J end by 8 bases, with 14 bases between. The sample also formed part of further work on T cells expressing NK-cell markers. That source reports: For TCR beta, cDNA was produced by 5'RACE template switching with UMIs. The study found these clonotypes also leading the CD3+CD56-NKG2C+ fraction in several donors.

V gene TRBV12-3 or TRBV12-4 combines with J gene TRBJ1-2; weak D call: TRBD1 (5 bases). This receptor was identified in a man aged 50-60 years who received an inactivated influenza vaccine. Sample: PBMCs from blood, taken on the day of vaccination. CDR3: CASSLGLGGGGYTF. As DNA, the CDR3 is TGTGCCAGCAGTTTAGGTCTGGGGGGAGGAGGCTACACCTTC.